This entry is about one T cell receptor beta chain. Its antigen remains unidentified. No base-level quality is on record; no much larger clone is a single base apart. This entry is derived from a study of shared clonotypes between healthy human individuals (dated by TCRdb to 2018 to 2021). As for the study more broadly: A few men and a couple of women, aged 18 to 49 years, made up the cohort. To increase sequencing depth and limit assay-specific biases, different laboratories used diverse techniques to prepare libraries and sequence TCR repertoires. Blood TCR repertoires of five healthy adults were deeply sequenced to estimate repertoire size and the extent of clonotype sharing between individuals. Between about 0.8 and 8.9 billion PBMCs per donor were obtained by leukapheresis. For each donor, CD4 naive and CD4 memory were each run on three plates, CD8 naive on two plates, and CD8 memory on one plate.

Study-level results and caveats: Across a few donors, roughly 5.1% of naive CD4, over 3% of naive CD8, 2.3% of memory CD4, and 0.3% to 0.45% of memory CD8 clonotypes were shared. Sampling was restricted to blood, and TCR repertoires in tissues likely differ from the TCR repertoires found in blood. Pairwise subsampling led to the expectation that sequencing depth would affect the degree of clonotype sharing among donors. Because the study included a small number of donors, the genetic and exposure-history diversity represented was limited. Even with the large sequencing depth, rarefaction of the sorted-subset datasets indicated that sequencing was incomplete. Compared with non-shared clonotypes, clonotypes shared by all four sorted-subset donors had higher generation probabilities. Naive subsets generally had larger estimated clonotype richness than memory subsets did.

The CDR3 runs 14 amino acids, cysteine and phenylalanine included. Only the CDR3 part of the read is kept: 42 bases, read in frame from the first base. The V and J ends are trimmed by 0 bases and 4 bases, leaving 9 bases between them. Sequences SGHVS (CDR1) and FNYEAQ (CDR2) are obtained from the germline V gene. The donors were healthy, HIV-negative adults with no recently reported acute infections or vaccinations. Every donor was a Caucasian adult living in Nashville, Tennessee, USA. CD4+ T cells were enriched through magnetic negative selection, after which naive cells were positively selected on CD45RA and the remaining negative fraction served as the memory subset. Blood was collected by leukapheresis, and PBMCs were isolated by Ficoll-Histopaque density gradient centrifugation and then cryopreserved in liquid nitrogen vapor phase. Purity and quantity of every magnetically sorted T cell population were checked by analytical flow cytometry. Genomic DNA was isolated from every sorted fraction and measured by UV absorbance on a Nanodrop 2000c.

TCR CDR3 regions were amplified from genomic DNA by multiplex PCR using the deep immunoSEQ assay. For each cell subset, the extracted genomic DNA was distributed evenly across all wells of several immunoSEQ 96-well plates, and each plate served as one replicate. Each replicate PCR for sorted subsets received about 210 ng genomic DNA, equal to roughly 29,000 T cell genomes. The purified libraries were quantified using a Qubit 3.0 fluorometer, sized with a Bioanalyzer 2100, and then quantified again using the KAPA Library Quantification kit. A separate single-read 150-cycle Illumina NextSeq 550 flow cell was used to sequence each immunoSEQ 96-well plate. The authors' pipeline ran thus. Because the immunoSEQ output included only junctional sequences and no quality scores, the filtering could not be the same as the filtering used for full-length reads. To assign V/J genes and CDR3, sequences were annotated using PyIR, a Python wrapper for IgBLAST v1.9, with IMGT germline references. Reads were filtered out if the reads had weak V/J assignments (E-value above 1e-6), no CDR3, stop codons, out-of-frame junctions, or ambiguous translated residues. V3J clonotypes were defined as sequences sharing the same inferred V gene, J gene, and CDR3 amino acid sequence. Percentage overlap between repertoires was calculated by dividing the number of shared unique clonotypes by the size of the smaller repertoire. RTK rarefaction, the Chao1 estimator, and Recon v2.1 estimates of unobserved clonotypes were used to assess repertoire richness. For all TCRbeta clonotypes obtained by the gDNA method from four donors, generation probabilities were computed with OLGA. The table comes from immuneACCESS by way of TCRdb, which keeps in-frame sequences with V and J called. Part of the clones is missing from these tables; in studies checked, under half for an unresolved V gene and the rest for unknown reasons. The DNA gave D and trimming, while V, J and clone size come from that table. The sample profile shows approximately 1.1 million clones; approximately 80% of them were found once. The ten largest make up more than 0.5% of the sample.

The chain is encoded by TRBV7-6 joined to TRBJ1-2; confidence is insufficient to name the D gene. This clonotype was obtained from a man aged 18 to 29 in good health. Some clones in this sample may be carry-over from other donors' samples. Specimen: memory CD4+ T cells from PBMCs. What the cell subset or site label conveys for this sample: CD45RA-negative fraction. The bases read TGTGCCAGCAGCTTAGCTCCGGGCGGCTATGGCTACACCTTC. Its product reads: CASSLAPGGYGYTF.